Given below is one T cell receptor beta chain in context. Antigen: not known. The CDR3 is 11 residues long. V lost 3 bases, J lost 4 bases, and 3 bases lay in between. Germline CDR1 MDHEN, CDR2 SYDVKM. Generation of TCR beta libraries employed quantitative 5'-RACE incorporating molecular barcodes. TCRdb re-called the 5' RACE reads with MiXCR, one entry per CDR3 protein. The top ten hold approximately 15% of the sample, which has about 200,000 distinct CDR3 sequences, roughly 13% seen once. The data stem from a study of CD8 T cells in ankylosing spondylitis. Regarding the study as a whole: Clones linked to the disease showed a CD8+ phenotype. They occurred at relatively low frequencies in peripheral blood. A TCR beta motif of 8 or 9 highly homologous variants appeared characteristic of ankylosing spondylitis blood. Significant enrichment of disease-linked clones was reportedly seen in matched ankylosing spondylitis synovial fluid.

The source is a male donor with ankylosing spondylitis or in good health (not recorded which). Sequenced material: blood, either unsorted or a sorted T cell fraction (not recorded which). This chain uses TRBV28 with TRBJ1-2; no firm D call. The CDR3 DNA reads TGTGCCAGCAGTTTGGCCTATGGCTACACCTTC. It specifies CASSLAYGYTF.